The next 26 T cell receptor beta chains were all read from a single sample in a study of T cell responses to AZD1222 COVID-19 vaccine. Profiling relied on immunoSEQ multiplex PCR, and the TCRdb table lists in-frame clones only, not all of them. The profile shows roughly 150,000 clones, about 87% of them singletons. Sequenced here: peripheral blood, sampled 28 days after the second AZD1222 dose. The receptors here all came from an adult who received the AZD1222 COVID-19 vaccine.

The CDR3 sequence is CASSLGTGPRTSTNEKLFF. In DNA form, the CDR3 reads TGCGCCAGCAGCTTGGGGACAGGGCCCCGAACGTCAACTAATGAAAAACTGTTTTTT. This chain links TRBV5-1 with TRBJ1-4; 8 positions agree with TRBD1. V lost 0 bases to trimming and J lost 0 bases; unmatched junction nucleotides: 10. There are 19 residues in the CDR3. CDR1 is SGHRS, CDR2 YFSETQ, per germline. Using reference TRBV5-1 and TRBJ1-4 for the parts outside the CDR3, the full variable domain is KAGVTQTPRYLIKTRGQQVTLSCSPISGHRSVSWYQQTPGQGLQFLFEYFSETQRNKGNFPGRFSGRQFSNSRSEMNVSTLELGDSALYLCASSLGTGPRTSTNEKLFFGSGTQLSVL.

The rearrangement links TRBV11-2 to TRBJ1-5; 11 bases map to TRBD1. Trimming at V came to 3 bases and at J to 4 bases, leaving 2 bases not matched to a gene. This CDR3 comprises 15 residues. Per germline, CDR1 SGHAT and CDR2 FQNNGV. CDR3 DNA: TGTGCCAGCAGCTTGGGGGACAGGGGGAATCAGCCCCAGCATTTT. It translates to CASSLGDRGNQPQHF.

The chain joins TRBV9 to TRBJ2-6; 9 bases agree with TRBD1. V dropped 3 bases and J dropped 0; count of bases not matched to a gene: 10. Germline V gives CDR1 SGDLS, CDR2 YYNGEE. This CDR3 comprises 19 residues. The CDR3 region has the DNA TGTGCCAGCAGCGCAATTTCCGGGACAGGGTACTCTGGGGCCAACGTCCTGACTTTC. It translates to CASSAISGTGYSGANVLTF.

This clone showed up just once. The CDR3 sequence: CAISSGTARNTIYF. CDR3 nucleotides: TGTGCCATCAGCTCCGGGACGGCGAGAAACACCATATATTTT. The rearrangement uses TRBV10-3 and TRBJ1-3; maybe TRBD1 (5 bases). This CDR3 region has 14 residues. Trimming removed 6 bases at V and 5 bases at J, with 14 bases between. Per germline, CDR1 ENHRY and CDR2 SYGVKD.

In DNA, the CDR3 is TGTGCCTGGAGTGCTACTCGACGGGGAGCTGCAGATACGCAGTATTTT. Protein: CAWSATRRGAADTQYF. The chain is built from TRBV30 and TRBJ2-3; weak D call: TRBD2 (5 bases). With 1 base removed from V and 4 bases from J, the gap between germline ends came to 18 bases. From germline, CDR1 is GTSNPN and CDR2 SVGIG (reference sequence). This CDR3 has 16 amino acids. Using reference TRBV30 and TRBJ2-3 for the parts outside the CDR3, the full variable domain is SQTIHQWPATLVQPVGSPLSLECTVEGTSNPNLYWYRQAAGRGLQLLFYSVGIGQISSEVPQNLSASRPQDRQFILSSKKLLLSDSGFYLCAWSATRRGAADTQYFGPGTRLTVL.

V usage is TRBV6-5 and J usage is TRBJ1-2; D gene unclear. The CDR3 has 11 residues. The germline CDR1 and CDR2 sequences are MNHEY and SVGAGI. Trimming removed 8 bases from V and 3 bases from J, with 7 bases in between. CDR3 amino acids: CASLRDYGYTF. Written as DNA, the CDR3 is TGTGCCAGCTTGCGGGACTATGGCTACACCTTC.

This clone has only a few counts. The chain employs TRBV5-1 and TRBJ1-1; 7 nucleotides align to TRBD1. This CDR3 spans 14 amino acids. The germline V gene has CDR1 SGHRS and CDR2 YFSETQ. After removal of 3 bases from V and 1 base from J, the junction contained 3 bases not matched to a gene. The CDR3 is CASSSGGWNTEAFF. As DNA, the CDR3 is TGCGCCAGCAGCTCAGGGGGTTGGAACACTGAAGCTTTCTTT.

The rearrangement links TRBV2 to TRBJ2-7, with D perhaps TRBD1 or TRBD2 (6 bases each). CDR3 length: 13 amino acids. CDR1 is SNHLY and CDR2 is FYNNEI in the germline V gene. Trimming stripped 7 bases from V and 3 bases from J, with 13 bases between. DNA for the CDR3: TGTGCCAGCAATAATCGGGGGCTCTACGAGCAGTACTTC. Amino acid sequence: CASNNRGLYEQYF.

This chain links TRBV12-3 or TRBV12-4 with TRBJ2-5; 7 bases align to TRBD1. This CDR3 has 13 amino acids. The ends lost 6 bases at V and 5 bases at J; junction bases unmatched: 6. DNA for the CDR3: TGTGCCAGCAGCTCAGGGGGTGGCGAGACCCAGTACTTC. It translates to CASSSGGGETQYF.

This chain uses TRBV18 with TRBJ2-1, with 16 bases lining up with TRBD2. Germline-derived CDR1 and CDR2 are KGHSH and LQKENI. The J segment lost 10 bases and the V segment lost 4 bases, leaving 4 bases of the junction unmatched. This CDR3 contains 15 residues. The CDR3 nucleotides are TGTGCCAGCTCACTCCCGGGACTAGCGGGAGGGGAGCAGTTCTTC. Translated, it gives CASSLPGLAGGEQFF.

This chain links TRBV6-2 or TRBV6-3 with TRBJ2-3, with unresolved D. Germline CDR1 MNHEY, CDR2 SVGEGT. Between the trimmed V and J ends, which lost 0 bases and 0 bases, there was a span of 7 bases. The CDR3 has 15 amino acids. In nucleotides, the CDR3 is TGTGCCAGCAGTTACTCCGGAACTAGCACAGATACGCAGTATTTT. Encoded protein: CASSYSGTSTDTQYF.

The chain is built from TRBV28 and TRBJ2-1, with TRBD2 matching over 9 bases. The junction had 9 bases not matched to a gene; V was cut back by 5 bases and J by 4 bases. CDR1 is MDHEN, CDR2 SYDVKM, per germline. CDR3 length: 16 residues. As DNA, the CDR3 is TGTGCCAGCAGTCACTATAGCGGGAGTGCGTACAATGAGCAGTTCTTC. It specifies CASSHYSGSAYNEQFF.

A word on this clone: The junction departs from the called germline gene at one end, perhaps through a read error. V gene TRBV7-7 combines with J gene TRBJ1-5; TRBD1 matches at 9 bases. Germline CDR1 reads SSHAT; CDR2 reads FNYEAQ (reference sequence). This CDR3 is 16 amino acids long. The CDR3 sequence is CASSSLDRGRNQPQHF. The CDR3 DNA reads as TGTGCTAGCAGCTCCCTGGACAGGGGACGCAATCAGCCCCAGCATTTT.

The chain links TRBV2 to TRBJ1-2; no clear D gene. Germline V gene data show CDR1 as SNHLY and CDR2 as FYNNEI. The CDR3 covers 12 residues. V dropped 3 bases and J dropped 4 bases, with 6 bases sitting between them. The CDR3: CASSDWAYGYTF. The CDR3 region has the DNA TGTGCCAGCAGTGATTGGGCCTATGGCTACACCTTC.

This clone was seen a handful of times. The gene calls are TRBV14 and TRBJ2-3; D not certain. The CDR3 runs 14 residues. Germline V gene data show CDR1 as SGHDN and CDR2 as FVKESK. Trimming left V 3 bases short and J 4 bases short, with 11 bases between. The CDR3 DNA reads TGTGCCAGCAGCCAGCAAGGACCTCCAGATACGCAGTATTTT. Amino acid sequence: CASSQQGPPDTQYF.

DNA for the CDR3: TGTGCCAGCAGCTCTCTCGGGATGAACTATGGCTACACCTTC. Residues: CASSSLGMNYGYTF. This chain uses TRBV7-2 with TRBJ1-2; D not certain. Germline V CDR1 and CDR2: SGHTA, FQGNSA. Trimming removed 4 bases at V and 2 bases at J, with 11 bases between. CDR3 length: 14 amino acids.

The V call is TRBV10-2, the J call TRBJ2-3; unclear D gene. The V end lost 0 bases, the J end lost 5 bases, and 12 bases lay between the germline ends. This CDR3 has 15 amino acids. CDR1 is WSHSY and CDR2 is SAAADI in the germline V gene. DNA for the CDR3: TGCGCCAGCAGTGAGTCGGGCAGGCTCAAAGATACGCAGTATTTT. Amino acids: CASSESGRLKDTQYF.

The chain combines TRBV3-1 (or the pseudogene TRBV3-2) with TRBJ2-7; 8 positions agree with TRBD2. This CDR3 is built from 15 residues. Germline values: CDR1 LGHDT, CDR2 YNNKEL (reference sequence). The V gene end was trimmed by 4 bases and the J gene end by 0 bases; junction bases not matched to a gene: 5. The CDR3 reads CASSLAGGTSYEQYF. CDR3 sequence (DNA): TGTGCCAGCAGCCTTGCGGGGGGCACCTCCTACGAGCAGTACTTC.

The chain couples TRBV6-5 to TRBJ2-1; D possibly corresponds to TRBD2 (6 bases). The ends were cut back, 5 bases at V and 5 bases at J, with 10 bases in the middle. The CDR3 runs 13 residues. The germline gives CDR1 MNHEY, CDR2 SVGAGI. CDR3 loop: CASSRREDNEQFF. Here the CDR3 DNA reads TGTGCCAGCAGTCGGAGGGAGGACAATGAGCAGTTCTTC.

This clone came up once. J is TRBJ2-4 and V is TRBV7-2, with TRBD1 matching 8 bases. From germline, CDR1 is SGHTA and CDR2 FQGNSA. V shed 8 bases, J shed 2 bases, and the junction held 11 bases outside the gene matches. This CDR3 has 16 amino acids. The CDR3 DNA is TGTGCCAGCCAAAACCGGGCAGGGGGCACCAAAAACATTCAGTACTTC. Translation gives CASQNRAGGTKNIQYF.

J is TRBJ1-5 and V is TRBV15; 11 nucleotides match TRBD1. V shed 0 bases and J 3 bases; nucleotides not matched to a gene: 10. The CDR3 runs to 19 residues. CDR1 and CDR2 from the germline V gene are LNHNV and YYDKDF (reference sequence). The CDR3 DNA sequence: TGTGCCACCAGCAGAGACGGGAGGACAGGGGGCGGAAACAATCAGCCCCAGCATTTT. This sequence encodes CATSRDGRTGGGNNQPQHF.

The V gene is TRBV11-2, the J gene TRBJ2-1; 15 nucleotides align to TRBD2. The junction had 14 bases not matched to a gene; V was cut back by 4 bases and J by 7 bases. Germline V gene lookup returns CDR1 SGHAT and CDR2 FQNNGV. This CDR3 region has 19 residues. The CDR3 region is CASSSIHRTSGGEGNEQFF. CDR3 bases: TGTGCCAGCAGCTCCATCCACCGGACTAGCGGGGGGGAAGGGAATGAGCAGTTCTTC.

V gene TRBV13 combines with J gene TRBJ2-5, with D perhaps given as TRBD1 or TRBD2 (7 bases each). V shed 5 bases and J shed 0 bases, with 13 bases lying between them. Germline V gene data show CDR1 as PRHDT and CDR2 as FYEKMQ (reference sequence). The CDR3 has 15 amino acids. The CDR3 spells CASSPGGAYQETQYF. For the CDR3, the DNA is TGTGCCAGCAGCCCAGGGGGGGCTTACCAAGAGACCCAGTACTTC.

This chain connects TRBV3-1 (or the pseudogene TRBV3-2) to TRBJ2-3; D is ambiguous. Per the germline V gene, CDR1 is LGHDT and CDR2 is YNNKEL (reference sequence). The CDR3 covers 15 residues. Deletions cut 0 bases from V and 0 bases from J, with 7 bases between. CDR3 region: CASSQDLISTDTQYF. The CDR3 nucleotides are TGTGCCAGCAGCCAAGATCTCATTAGCACAGATACGCAGTATTTT.

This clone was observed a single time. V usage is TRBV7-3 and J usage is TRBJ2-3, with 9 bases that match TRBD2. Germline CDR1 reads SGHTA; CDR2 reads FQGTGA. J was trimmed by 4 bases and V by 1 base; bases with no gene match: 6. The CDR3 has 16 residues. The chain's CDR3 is CASSLSSGSSPDTQYF. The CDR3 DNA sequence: TGTGCCAGCAGCTTAAGTAGCGGGAGTTCCCCAGATACGCAGTATTTT.

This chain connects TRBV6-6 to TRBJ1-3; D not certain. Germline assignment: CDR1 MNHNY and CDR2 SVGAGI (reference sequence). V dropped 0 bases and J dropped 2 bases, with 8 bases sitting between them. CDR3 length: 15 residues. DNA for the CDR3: TGTGCCAGCAGTTACTCGAACGGAGCTGGAAACACCATATATTTT. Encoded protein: CASSYSNGAGNTIYF.